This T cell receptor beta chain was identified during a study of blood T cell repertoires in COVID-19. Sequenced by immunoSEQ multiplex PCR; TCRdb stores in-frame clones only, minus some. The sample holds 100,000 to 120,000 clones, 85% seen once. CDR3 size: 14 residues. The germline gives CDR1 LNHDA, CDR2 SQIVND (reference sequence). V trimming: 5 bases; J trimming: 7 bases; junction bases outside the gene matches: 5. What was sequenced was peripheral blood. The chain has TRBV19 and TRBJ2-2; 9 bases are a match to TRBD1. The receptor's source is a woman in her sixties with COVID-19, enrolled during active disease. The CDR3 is CASSVTGGHGELFF. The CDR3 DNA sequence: TGTGCCAGTAGTGTCACAGGGGGCCACGGGGAGCTGTTTTTT.